The clone carrying this T cell receptor beta chain was observed once. Its antigen is unidentified. Patients with a history of autoimmune disease or on systemic immunosuppression were excluded. At cycle 4 day 1, cycle 7 day 1, and baseline, blood was sampled. This entry is derived from a study of OX40 agonist ivuxolimab in advanced cancers. Across the whole study: Patients received ivuxolimab, an intravenous treatment, every 2 weeks at 0.01 to 10 mg/kg.

Study results and caveats: Clonal expansion was seen in CD4+ and CD8+ blood T cells by week 6 at 0.1 to 3.0 mg/kg.

From germline, CDR1 is MNHNS and CDR2 SASEGT. V was cut by 2 bases and J by 0 bases, with 7 bases left in between. This CDR3 contains 14 residues. Profiled with immunoSEQ multiplex PCR; TCRdb holds only in-frame clones, not every one. The repertoire holds 50,000 to 65,000 clones, with 75% to 90% as singletons. The chain recombines TRBV6-1 with TRBJ1-1; D gene ambiguous. This receptor was identified in an adult with an advanced solid tumor such as melanoma, head and neck, liver or kidney cancer. Sequenced material: CD4+ or CD8+ T cells sorted from blood, taken in a trial of the OX40 agonist ivuxolimab. In DNA form, the CDR3 reads TGTGCCAGCAGTGAAAATTTAGTGAACACTGAAGCTTTCTTT. Translating it yields CASSENLVNTEAFF.